This TCR beta chain was obtained from a study of cytomegalovirus exposure and HLA in healthy donors. Study-wide results and limits: The authors later found TCR association rates varying by HLA locus, with DRB1 most and HLA-C fewest.

In regard to this clone: Antigen unknown.

PCR employed 60 Vbeta and 13 Jbeta primers. Assay: immunoSEQ multiplex PCR; the TCRdb copy retains only in-frame clones and omits some. The sample yields 150,000 to 200,000 clones, 80% seen once. The donors (healthy individuals) were bone marrow donors. Per germline, CDR1 LNHDA and CDR2 SQIVND (reference sequence). V was pared by 4 bases and J by 3 bases, with 9 bases between. The CDR3 loop spans 13 amino acids. Input material: PBMCs. The sequence derives from a man aged 25-45 years in good health and CMV-seropositive. The chain joins TRBV19 to TRBJ1-2; D might be TRBD1 (6 bases). The CDR3 loop is CASSTGGDYGYTF. In DNA form, the CDR3 reads TGTGCCAGTAGTACTGGGGGCGACTATGGCTACACCTTC.